The T cell receptor (beta chain) under discussion was sequenced for a study of blood T cell repertoires in COVID-19 (dated by TCRdb to about 2020). Study-wide context: Samples covering the acute and convalescent phases of COVID-19 were provided by collaborators in the United States, Italy and Spain. A freely available public database, intended as a resource for researchers studying the immune response to SARS-CoV-2, is where the repertoires were released. The prospective study material was composed of cDNA or gDNA derived from T cells, B-cell-depleted T cells, or PBMCs. Deeply sampled blood TCRbeta repertoires from subjects exposed to, actively infected with, or recovered from COVID-19 were included in the dataset. The sample metadata nearly always contained a de-identified subject ID, COVID-19 status, age in years and sex. Samples were obtained from the ongoing ImmuneRACE study (first 160 participants) and from 1,000 to 1,500 subjects provided by 6 global collaborators. Where available, HLA class I and class II types were taken from metadata supplied by the sample provider and were not determined by assay-based typing. General conclusions and limits of the study: How much clinical and demographic metadata was included differed by source and by participant, and the metadata was provided uncurated.

The immunoSEQ Assay, a bias-controlled multiplex PCR, was used to amplify TCRbeta CDR3 regions from genomic DNA. The authors' pipeline ran thus. Within the assay, amplification of reference gene primers was used to estimate how many nucleated cells each sample contained. To quantify the absolute abundance of each unique TCRbeta CDR3 rearrangement, sequence reads were collapsed and filtered. For each sample, productive Simpson clonality was calculated by taking the square root of Simpson's diversity index across productive rearrangements. TCRdb limited this immuneACCESS table to in-frame rearrangements with V and J called. A share of clones is missing; checked studies link under half to unresolved V genes, and the rest is unexplained. That table is the source of V, J and clone size, and D and trimming were worked out from the DNA. This sample lists hundreds of thousands of clones; 86% were detected once. Together, the top ten hold over 1.3% of the sample.

A word on this clone: Its antigen is still unknown. No base qualities exist here, and no much larger clone lies one base off it.

The collaborating institutions used their own protocols to collect whole blood in K2EDTA tubes. For TCRbeta analysis, collaborator samples were shipped as frozen whole blood, as isolated PBMCs, or as DNA extracted from either sample type. What was sequenced was peripheral blood. The sequence was obtained from a woman in her thirties with active or convalescent COVID-19.

CDR3 region: CASSQEDRGLPTGELFF. The base sequence is TGTGCCAGCAGCCAAGAGGACAGGGGGCTTCCCACCGGGGAGCTGTTTTTT. Recombination linked TRBV4-2 to TRBJ2-2, with 11 bases in between that match TRBD1. The germline V gene provides CDR1 LGHNA and CDR2 YNFKEQ. V is pruned by 0 bases and J by 4 bases, leaving 4 bases of the junction without a gene match. From the cysteine up to the phenylalanine, the CDR3 has a length of 17 residues. The sequence is cut down to CDR3 DNA, 51 bases in frame from base 1.